Listed below are T cell receptor beta chains from one sample, sequenced in a study of blood T cell repertoires in COVID-19. Data came from immunoSEQ multiplex PCR; TCRdb stores just in-frame clones and leaves some out. The repertoire has over 350,000 clones, about 83% of them found once; the top ten carry roughly 9.4%. Material: PBMCs or T cells enriched from blood (not recorded which). The receptors come from a woman between 50 and 59 years old who had recovered from COVID-19. The conserved cysteine and the conserved F or W are not part of the CDR3 here. A D gene is named only where the DNA matches it firmly.

ASSLPGEGTEAF TRBV7-9 NA TRBJ1-1
ASSEAQGGYLSPLH TRBV2 NA TRBJ1-6
ASSSRQPNQPQH TRBV19 NA TRBJ1-5
ATSDNDRGQRQPQH TRBV24-1 TRBD1 TRBJ1-5
ASSLGGQGGNTGELF TRBV7-9 NA TRBJ2-2
ASSLVGRVNTEAF TRBV5-6 NA TRBJ1-1
ASSLVGGQSNYGYT TRBV11-2 NA TRBJ1-2
SVTMMTGELF TRBV29-1 NA TRBJ2-2
ASRPGQGSRYGYT TRBV5-1 TRBD1 TRBJ1-2
ASSAGDRPLSGANVLT TRBV5-6 TRBD1 TRBJ2-6
ASRALNSNQPQH TRBV19 NA TRBJ1-5
ASVSSDRAQPQH TRBV9 TRBD1 TRBJ1-5
ASSQERARNTEAF TRBV4-2 NA TRBJ1-1
AWSSAGGGNTIY TRBV30 NA TRBJ1-3
ASSQMVGAQGDTQY TRBV9 NA TRBJ2-3
ASSPSTFETQY TRBV5-4 NA TRBJ2-3
ASSVGRDYEQY TRBV9 NA TRBJ2-7
ASSLTTGSGYT TRBV7-3 NA TRBJ1-2
ASSYRDNSPLH TRBV12-3/TRBV12-4 NA TRBJ1-6
ASSEYPGIRETQY TRBV2 NA TRBJ2-5
ASSLGVGGRTDTQY TRBV7-6 TRBD1 TRBJ2-3
ASSLDTIYGYT TRBV12-3/TRBV12-4 NA TRBJ1-2
ASSQDLGLNQPQH TRBV4-3 NA TRBJ1-5
ASSLGQGPSPLH TRBV5-6 TRBD1 TRBJ1-6
ASTPLGGTGGYT TRBV27 NA TRBJ1-2
AWSSGQISFFKGNTIY TRBV30 NA TRBJ1-3
AWDAGGAVGELF TRBV30 TRBD1 TRBJ2-2
ATQGVDTQY TRBV10-3 NA TRBJ2-3